One sample yielded the 4 T cell receptor beta chains listed below, sequenced in a study of T cells and Merkel cell carcinoma outcomes. Assay used: immunoSEQ multiplex PCR; TCRdb lists only in-frame clones, some missing. The table shows about 12,000 clones, with nearly 97% occurring only once. The sample consisted of tumor tissue from Merkel cell carcinoma. These receptors originate from a human donor with Merkel cell carcinoma.

The chain couples TRBV28 to TRBJ1-2; no definite D call. The V gene's germline CDR1 is MDHEN and CDR2 SYDVKM. The V end was cut by 6 bases, the J end by 4 bases, with 6 bases between. This CDR3 is built from 11 residues. In DNA form, the CDR3 reads TGTGCCAGCAGCCCCATCTATGGCTACACCTTC. Translation gives CASSPIYGYTF.

The chain recombines TRBV7-9 with TRBJ2-3; 7 bases are shared with TRBD2. The ends lost 2 bases at V and 3 bases at J; junction bases unmatched: 8. The germline V gene has CDR1 SEHNR and CDR2 FQNEAQ (reference sequence). There are 16 residues in the CDR3. The CDR3 loop reads CASSLYGEGPTDTQYF. The CDR3 nucleotides read TGTGCCAGCAGCTTATACGGGGAGGGACCGACAGATACGCAGTATTTT.

The chain employs TRBV30 and TRBJ1-1; D may be TRBD1 (5 bases). The CDR3 is 14 residues long. Per the germline V gene, CDR1 is GTSNPN and CDR2 is SVGIG (reference sequence). V was shortened by 2 bases and J by 7 bases, with 17 bases between the two germline ends. The CDR3 reads CAWSRTDRVGEAFF. The CDR3, as DNA: TGTGCCTGGAGTCGTACCGACAGAGTGGGTGAAGCTTTCTTT.

The chain uses TRBV9 and TRBJ2-3; D is perhaps TRBD2 (5 bases). The CDR3 totals 14 residues. Trimming removed 4 bases from V and 0 bases from J, with 9 bases in between. Germline CDR1 and CDR2: SGDLS and YYNGEE. CDR3 in DNA: TGTGCCAGCAGCCTCACTAGAAGCACAGATACGCAGTATTTT. This translates into CASSLTRSTDTQYF.